This T cell receptor beta chain appears in the sequencing data of a study of cytomegalovirus exposure and HLA in healthy donors. About the research overall: Tens of millions of unique TCR sequences came from HLA-typed donors in an early release. Study-wide points: It emerged from a later analysis that several of the most significant clusters appeared to be linked to common viral pathogens. Differences between HLA loci emerged in a later analysis of TCR association rates, with DRB1 most and HLA-C fewest.

From germline, CDR1 is SEHNR and CDR2 FQNEAQ (reference sequence). Trimming removed 3 bases from V and 3 bases from J, with 6 bases in between. The CDR3 contains 13 residues. About this clone itself: The antigen is not known.

All the people who gave samples were healthy bone marrow donors. Both 60 Vbeta primers and 13 Jbeta primers went into the PCR. Profiled with immunoSEQ multiplex PCR; TCRdb holds only in-frame clones, not every one. There are about 96,000 clones in the sample; approximately 74% occur only once, and 14% lies in the top ten. The clonotype was recovered from an older woman in good health and CMV-seropositive. The specimen was PBMCs. V is TRBV7-9 and J is TRBJ1-3; no clear D. The CDR3 nucleotides read TGTGCCAGCAGCTTGGCAAGTGGAAACACCATATATTTT. As protein: CASSLASGNTIYF.